Following are 29 T cell receptor beta chains from one sample sequenced in a study of blood T cell repertoires in COVID-19. Generated by immunoSEQ multiplex PCR, the TCRdb table keeps only in-frame clones and is missing some. The profile shows about 400,000 clones, roughly 86% of them singletons. The specimen was PBMCs or T cells enriched from blood (not recorded which). The receptors originated from a woman between 40 and 50 years old with acute COVID-19.

The chain couples TRBV5-1 to TRBJ2-2, with TRBD1 as a possible D gene (5 bases). Germline V gene data show CDR1 as SGHRS and CDR2 as YFSETQ. Trimming left V 0 bases short and J 6 bases short, with 12 bases between. The CDR3 is 15 amino acids. CDR3 loop: CASSLVRGRAGELFF. The CDR3 region has the DNA TGCGCCAGCAGCTTGGTTAGGGGAAGGGCCGGGGAGCTGTTTTTT.

This chain joins TRBV10-2 and TRBJ1-5; 11 nucleotides agree with TRBD1. CDR3 length: 14 residues. Per the germline V gene, CDR1 is WSHSY and CDR2 is SAAADI. V gave up 5 bases and J gave up 5 bases; unmatched junction bases: 2. CDR3 DNA sequence: TGCGCCAGCAGTAGGACAGGGGGCTATCAGCCCCAGCATTTT. As protein: CASSRTGGYQPQHF.

V usage is TRBV30 and J usage is TRBJ1-2, with 9 bases aligning to TRBD1. J gave up 6 bases and V 5 bases, and 7 bases lay outside the gene matches. Germline CDR1 is GTSNPN and CDR2 is SVGIG (reference sequence). The CDR3 covers 13 residues. CDR3 protein: CAWGEQGADGYTF. CDR3 nucleotides: TGTGCCTGGGGGGAACAGGGGGCGGATGGCTACACCTTC.

This clone has only one observation. The chain has TRBV6-1 and TRBJ2-5; 9 bases map to TRBD2. The CDR3 is made up of 15 amino acids. Trimming removed 0 bases from V and 5 bases from J; junction bases left unmatched: 4. The germline V gene has CDR1 MNHNS and CDR2 SASEGT. This CDR3 is CASSEALAGTETQYF. The CDR3 DNA reads as TGTGCCAGCAGTGAAGCTCTAGCGGGGACTGAGACCCAGTACTTC.

V is TRBV27 and J is TRBJ2-1, with 10 bases matching TRBD1. CDR1 is MNHEY and CDR2 is SMNVEV in the germline V gene (reference sequence). V lost 6 bases, J lost 7 bases, and 6 bases stayed unmatched. CDR3 length: 14 amino acids. In DNA, the CDR3 is TGTGCCAGCAGAAGACAGGGGGCGGGAAATGAGCAGTTCTTC. It translates to CASRRQGAGNEQFF.

This clone was observed a single time. The chain is built from TRBV6-5 and TRBJ1-1; D is possibly TRBD1 (6 bases). Germline CDR1 and CDR2: MNHEY and SVGAGI. The CDR3 has 12 residues. V lost 9 bases and J 1 base, leaving 9 bases between the germline ends. CDR3 bases: TGTGCCAGTTTGACAGGGAACACTGAAGCTTTCTTT. This sequence encodes CASLTGNTEAFF.

The V call is TRBV19, the J call TRBJ2-7; the D is unclear. V was cut by 3 bases and J by 3 bases, with 12 bases left in between. This CDR3 comprises 14 residues. CDR1 and CDR2 from the germline V gene are LNHDA and SQIVND (reference sequence). The CDR3 DNA sequence: TGTGCCAGTAGTATTGGTCCAGCGAACTACGAGCAGTACTTC. Its translation is CASSIGPANYEQYF. The full variable domain, in which reference TRBV19 and TRBJ2-7 provide the parts outside the CDR3, is DGGITQSPKYLFRKEGQNVTLSCEQNLNHDAMYWYRQDPGQGLRLIYYSQIVNDFQKGDIAEGYSVSREKKESFPLTVTSAQKNPTAFYLCASSIGPANYEQYFGPGTRLTVT.

This clone was seen just once. V and J are TRBV4-1 and TRBJ2-7; 11 nucleotides align to TRBD2. Germline V gene sequence: CDR1 MGHRA, CDR2 YSYEKL. V shed 3 bases, J shed 6 bases, and the junction held 4 bases outside the gene matches. The CDR3 is 14 residues long. The chain's CDR3 is CASSQGTSGSEQYF. The CDR3 DNA sequence: TGCGCCAGCAGCCAGGGGACTAGCGGTTCCGAGCAGTACTTC.

V and J are TRBV3-1 (or the pseudogene TRBV3-2) and TRBJ2-7; TRBD2 agrees at 7 bases. The germline CDR1 and CDR2 sequences are LGHDT and YNNKEL (reference sequence). The CDR3 is 15 residues long. V was clipped by 4 bases and J by 7 bases; unmatched bases: 13. The CDR3 protein is CASSLNPDGGNEQYF. In DNA, the CDR3 is TGTGCCAGCAGCCTCAACCCGGACGGGGGGAATGAGCAGTACTTC.

The chain couples TRBV20-1 to TRBJ2-1; D gene uncertain. V dropped 3 bases and J dropped 6 bases, with 6 bases sitting between them. CDR1 is DFQATT, CDR2 SNEGSKA, per germline (reference sequence). The CDR3 is 11 residues long. CDR3 nucleotides: TGCAGTGCTAGTGGCAGCAATGAGCAGTTCTTC. Its protein product is CSASGSNEQFF.

The rearrangement links TRBV10-1 to TRBJ2-5, with 9 bases fitting TRBD2. The J segment lost 2 bases and the V segment lost 3 bases, leaving 13 bases of the junction unmatched. Germline V gene data show CDR1 as WNHNN and CDR2 as SYGVQD (reference sequence). The CDR3 loop spans 18 amino acids. CDR3 sequence reads: CASSDLASGAVGQETQYF. Written as DNA, the CDR3 is TGCGCCAGCAGTGACCTTGCTAGCGGGGCCGTTGGGCAAGAGACCCAGTACTTC.

The rearrangement links TRBV6-5 to TRBJ1-1; TRBD1 is a possible D gene (6 bases). The CDR3 is 15 residues long. The V and J ends lost 6 bases and 5 bases respectively, with 19 bases between them. Looked up from germline, CDR1 is MNHEY and CDR2 is SVGAGI. In DNA, the CDR3 is TGTGCCAGCAGCCTCGGTGGGGGCTTTCGTACTGAAGCTTTCTTT. Protein: CASSLGGGFRTEAFF.

The chain uses TRBV6-1 and TRBJ1-5; possible D gene TRBD1, 5 bases. The CDR3 is 15 residues long. The V end was cut by 1 base, the J end by 4 bases, with 11 bases between. Germline-derived CDR1 and CDR2 are MNHNS and SASEGT. The DNA of the CDR3 is TGTGCCAGCAGTGAAGTCAGGGTGGGGAATCAGCCCCAGCATTTT. This codes for CASSEVRVGNQPQHF.

The gene calls are TRBV19 and TRBJ2-7, with D perhaps matching TRBD2 (5 bases). V gave up 9 bases and J gave up 0 bases, with 12 bases separating them. This CDR3 has 13 amino acids. CDR1 and CDR2 (germline): LNHDA, SQIVND (reference sequence). The CDR3 sequence: CASSTGFSYEQYF. The CDR3 nucleotides read TGTGCCAGCTCGACGGGGTTCTCCTACGAGCAGTACTTC.

A word on this clone: This same CDR3 is encoded by further DNA sequences in the sample. The V and J genes are TRBV7-9 and TRBJ1-1; no clear D. Germline CDR1 SEHNR, CDR2 FQNEAQ (reference sequence). This CDR3 region has 13 residues. V was cut by 1 base and J by 4 bases, with 7 bases left in between. CDR3 sequence (DNA): TGTGCCAGCAGCTTAGAACTCGGCACTGAAGCTTTCTTT. Amino acid sequence: CASSLELGTEAFF.

The genes are TRBV19 and TRBJ1-4, with D uncertain. Germline V gives CDR1 LNHDA, CDR2 SQIVND (reference sequence). Trimming pared 2 bases from V and 8 bases from J, leaving 12 bases between. The CDR3 is 14 residues long. Here the CDR3 reads CASSIYHGQEKLFF. In DNA form, the CDR3 reads TGTGCCAGTAGTATATATCATGGGCAGGAAAAACTGTTTTTT. The whole variable domain, remainder taken from reference TRBV19 and TRBJ1-4, is DGGITQSPKYLFRKEGQNVTLSCEQNLNHDAMYWYRQDPGQGLRLIYYSQIVNDFQKGDIAEGYSVSREKKESFPLTVTSAQKNPTAFYLCASSIYHGQEKLFFGSGTQLSVL.

Only one count was recorded for this clone. The rearrangement uses TRBV2 and TRBJ1-1; no reliable D call. This CDR3 comprises 13 residues. Germline V lookup: CDR1 SNHLY, CDR2 FYNNEI. Trimming cost V 8 bases and J 3 bases, with 13 bases left between them. As DNA, the CDR3 is TGTGCCAGCGGAACAGCTCCCCACACTGAAGCTTTCTTT. Its protein product is CASGTAPHTEAFF.

The rearrangement uses TRBV30 and TRBJ1-2; TRBD1 agrees at 8 bases. This CDR3 has 13 residues. Trimming removed 4 bases from V and 3 bases from J; junction bases left unmatched: 4. Germline-derived CDR1 and CDR2 are GTSNPN and SVGIG (reference sequence). DNA for the CDR3: TGTGCCTGGAAGGCAGGGGGCTACTATGGCTACACCTTC. Its translation is CAWKAGGYYGYTF.

The rearrangement uses TRBV12-3 or TRBV12-4 and TRBJ1-1; TRBD1 matches at 7 bases. There are 13 residues in the CDR3. V lost 6 bases, J lost 1 base, and 2 bases stayed unmatched. As DNA, the CDR3 is TGTGCCAGCAGAGGGACAGAGAACACTGAAGCTTTCTTT. As protein: CASRGTENTEAFF.

This chain connects TRBV18 to TRBJ1-4; the D gene is possibly TRBD1 (6 bases). Trimming shortened V by 4 bases and J by 0 bases, and 9 bases separated the two germline ends. CDR3 length: 15 amino acids. CDR1 is KGHSH, CDR2 LQKENI, per germline. The CDR3 loop is CASSQGVATNEKLFF. DNA of the CDR3: TGTGCCAGCTCACAGGGGGTTGCAACTAATGAAAAACTGTTTTTT.

This clone was detected only a few times. This rearrangement joins TRBV4-1 to TRBJ1-5; 7 bases fit TRBD1. Germline V gives CDR1 MGHRA, CDR2 YSYEKL. V gave up 6 bases and J gave up 2 bases; unmatched junction bases: 16. The CDR3 length is 18 residues. The CDR3 loop reads CASSPLMGRQGGNQPQHF. DNA for the CDR3: TGCGCCAGCAGTCCCCTCATGGGGAGACAGGGAGGCAATCAGCCCCAGCATTTT.

The rearrangement joins TRBV6-5 to TRBJ1-2; 10 bases agree with TRBD1. This CDR3 contains 14 residues. The V gene's germline CDR1 is MNHEY and CDR2 SVGAGI. V dropped 10 bases and J dropped 4; count of bases not matched to a gene: 9. The CDR3 coding sequence is TGTGCCATACGGACAGGGGGGTTCGTCTATGGCTACACCTTC. Protein: CAIRTGGFVYGYTF.

This rearrangement joins TRBV12-3 or TRBV12-4 to TRBJ2-3; D might be TRBD1 (5 bases). The V gene lost 7 bases and the J gene lost 3 bases, with 11 bases spanning the gap. The CDR3 runs 13 residues. The CDR3 reads CASTRTLTDTQYF. CDR3 DNA: TGTGCCAGCACCAGGACATTGACAGATACGCAGTATTTT.

The rearrangement uses TRBV5-1 and TRBJ2-5; D may be TRBD1 (5 bases). The V end lost 3 bases, the J end lost 2 bases, and 8 bases lay between the germline ends. The CDR3 runs 13 residues. In germline, CDR1 is SGHRS, CDR2 YFSETQ. The DNA of the CDR3 is TGCGCCAGCAGCTCTAACAGGCAAGAGACCCAGTACTTC. Encoded protein: CASSSNRQETQYF.

The V gene is TRBV2, the J gene TRBJ1-2; 8 nucleotides align to TRBD1. Trimming at V came to 7 bases and at J to 8 bases, leaving 9 bases not matched to a gene. The CDR3 totals 13 residues. The germline CDR1 and CDR2 sequences are SNHLY and FYNNEI. This CDR3 reads CASTGLRGQGYTF. In nucleotides, the CDR3 is TGTGCCAGCACCGGTCTCAGGGGGCAAGGCTACACCTTC.

This sequence joins TRBV29-1 and TRBJ1-2; no firm D call. V lost 6 bases and J lost 8, with 19 bases in between. The CDR3 is made up of 13 amino acids. Germline values: CDR1 SQVTM, CDR2 ANQGSEA. The CDR3 region has the DNA TGCAGCGTGCCCGTAGTGAGGGCAGGAGGCTACACCTTC. As protein: CSVPVVRAGGYTF.

The rearrangement uses TRBV18 and TRBJ2-1, with TRBD2 matching 15 bases. Germline CDR1 KGHSH, CDR2 LQKENI. This CDR3 has 16 amino acids. After removal of 6 bases from V and 10 bases from J, the junction contained 10 bases not matched to a gene. This chain's CDR3 is CASSPRTSGGAREQFF. The CDR3 DNA is TGTGCCAGCTCTCCTCGGACTAGCGGGGGGGCTAGAGAGCAGTTCTTC.

The chain joins TRBV19 to TRBJ2-7; D might be TRBD2 (6 bases). V lost 4 bases and J lost 2, with 15 bases in between. The CDR3 is made up of 15 amino acids. In germline, CDR1 is LNHDA, CDR2 SQIVND (reference sequence). CDR3 region: CASSTGRRATYEQYF. The CDR3, as DNA: TGTGCCAGTAGTACCGGGCGGAGGGCAACCTACGAGCAGTACTTC.

The V and J genes are TRBV6-5 and TRBJ1-5; D call uncertain. The CDR3 loop spans 12 amino acids. Germline CDR1 MNHEY, CDR2 SVGAGI. V was shortened by 6 bases and J by 8 bases, with 11 bases between the two germline ends. CDR3 protein: CASSRGIEPQHF. CDR3 sequence (DNA): TGTGCCAGCAGCCGCGGGATTGAGCCCCAGCATTTT.